The 27 T cell receptor beta chains in this list originate from one sample, sequenced in a study of T cell responses to AZD1222 COVID-19 vaccine. The repertoire was sequenced with immunoSEQ multiplex PCR; TCRdb's copy has only in-frame clones and lacks some. There are just over 150,000 clones in the sample; just over 90% occur only once, and 1.8% lies in the top ten. The sequencing here drew on peripheral blood, taken on day 0 of AZD1222 vaccination. These receptors were obtained from an adult in good health.

The chain joins TRBV7-6 to TRBJ1-4; no firm D call. CDR3 size: 16 residues. Trimming pared 1 base from V and 6 bases from J, leaving 15 bases between. Germline V gives CDR1 SGHVS, CDR2 FNYEAQ. CDR3 DNA sequence: TGTGCCAGCAGCTTAGGTCCCGGGGTGGACTATGAAAAACTGTTTTTT. This encodes CASSLGPGVDYEKLFF.

The chain has TRBV19 and TRBJ1-5; no definite D call. CDR3 length: 13 amino acids. Germline-derived CDR1 and CDR2 are LNHDA and SQIVND (reference sequence). Between the trimmed V and J ends, which lost 3 bases and 2 bases, there was a span of 5 bases. The chain's CDR3 is CASSIAGNQPQHF. CDR3 nucleotides: TGTGCCAGTAGTATCGCGGGCAATCAGCCCCAGCATTTT.

The chain uses TRBV19 and TRBJ2-1; 7 bases map to TRBD2. The CDR3 has 13 amino acids. The junction had 11 bases not matched to a gene; V was cut back by 11 bases and J by 7 bases. CDR1 and CDR2 (germline): LNHDA, SQIVND (reference sequence). The CDR3 DNA follows: TGTGCCGTAGCGGGCTCCCTTGCGAATGAGCAGTTCTTC. Protein: CAVAGSLANEQFF.

The chain carries TRBV4-1 and TRBJ2-3, with 9 positions matching TRBD2. With V trimmed by 2 bases and J by 1 base, 1 base remained unmatched. CDR3 length: 15 amino acids. Germline V lookup: CDR1 MGHRA, CDR2 YSYEKL. The DNA for the CDR3 is TGCGCCAGCAGCCAAATAGCGGGAGGCACAGATACGCAGTATTTT. Protein: CASSQIAGGTDTQYF.

The chain joins TRBV28 to TRBJ2-6; 8 bases fit TRBD2. The CDR3 is 18 amino acids. Germline CDR1 and CDR2: MDHEN and SYDVKM. Germline trimming cut 3 bases from V and 0 bases from J; bases unmatched to any gene: 7. The DNA for the CDR3 is TGTGCCAGCAGTTTCCTCCGAGCGGGAGACTCTGGGGCCAACGTCCTGACTTTC. Translated: CASSFLRAGDSGANVLTF.

The chain uses TRBV7-8 and TRBJ2-7; TRBD2 aligns across 12 bases. CDR3 length equals 15 residues. Looked up from germline, CDR1 is SGHVS and CDR2 is FQNEAQ. Trimming took 6 bases from V and 6 from J; bases not matched to a gene: 9. The CDR3 protein is CASRSLTSGSVEQYF. Written as DNA, the CDR3 is TGTGCCAGCAGATCCCTGACTAGCGGGAGTGTCGAGCAGTACTTC.

V is TRBV7-2 and J is TRBJ2-3; 8 bases fit TRBD1. Unmatched junction bases numbered 4, after V lost 5 bases and J lost 0 bases. CDR1 is SGHTA and CDR2 is FQGNSA in the germline V gene. The CDR3 sequence is 15 residues long. The CDR3 loop is CASSPQGASTDTQYF. The CDR3 DNA follows: TGTGCCAGCAGCCCCCAGGGGGCGAGCACAGATACGCAGTATTTT.

V gene TRBV5-1 combines with J gene TRBJ1-1; TRBD1 might be the D (5 bases). Germline CDR1 and CDR2: SGHRS and YFSETQ. The CDR3 spans 13 residues. Trimming took off 1 base at V and 5 bases at J, with 9 bases between the two ends. The CDR3 region is CASSLSGGTEAFF. The DNA of the CDR3 is TGCGCCAGCAGCTTGTCGGGGGGGACTGAAGCTTTCTTT. Variable domain in full (rest from reference TRBV5-1 and TRBJ1-1): KAGVTQTPRYLIKTRGQQVTLSCSPISGHRSVSWYQQTPGQGLQFLFEYFSETQRNKGNFPGRFSGRQFSNSRSEMNVSTLELGDSALYLCASSLSGGTEAFFGQGTRLTVV.

V usage is TRBV5-4 and J usage is TRBJ1-2; maybe TRBD1 (5 bases). Germline V gives CDR1 SGHNT, CDR2 YYREEE (reference sequence). Trimming stripped 2 bases from V and 0 bases from J, with 8 bases between. There are 14 residues in the CDR3. CDR3 protein: CASSFPTANYGYTF. The DNA of the CDR3 is TGTGCCAGCAGCTTCCCGACAGCTAACTATGGCTACACCTTC.

V usage is TRBV7-2 and J usage is TRBJ2-1; D gene unclear. Per the germline V gene, CDR1 is SGHTA and CDR2 is FQGNSA. V shed 4 bases and J shed 7 bases, with 11 bases lying between them. The CDR3 contains 13 residues. The CDR3 sequence: CASSSPLGNEQFF. The DNA of the CDR3 is TGTGCCAGCAGCTCTCCCCTTGGGAATGAGCAGTTCTTC. Supplemented by reference TRBV7-2 and TRBJ2-1, the full variable domain reads GAGVSQSPSNKVTEKGKDVELRCDPISGHTALYWYRQSLGQGLEFLIYFQGNSAPDKSGLPSDRFSAERTGGSVSTLTIQRTQQEDSAVYLCASSSPLGNEQFFGPGTRLTVL.

The chain recombines TRBV7-9 with TRBJ2-3; D gene unclear. Germline CDR1 and CDR2: SEHNR and FQNEAQ (reference sequence). This CDR3 has 17 amino acids. V was trimmed by 0 bases and J by 2 bases, leaving 15 bases between them. The CDR3 DNA reads as TGTGCCAGCAGCTTAGCGCAAACAGTCTGGCTCACAGATACGCAGTATTTT. It encodes CASSLAQTVWLTDTQYF.

To note about this clone: Additional DNA sequences in this sample encode the identical CDR3. This chain links TRBV19 with TRBJ1-1; no reliable D call. There are 12 residues in the CDR3. CDR1 LNHDA and CDR2 SQIVND come from the germline V gene (reference sequence). The V and J ends lost 5 bases and 1 base respectively, with 5 bases between them. Here the CDR3 DNA reads TGTGCCAGTAGTCTCGGGAACACTGAAGCTTTCTTT. This codes for CASSLGNTEAFF.

The V and J genes are TRBV24-1 and TRBJ1-5; TRBD1 is a possible D gene (5 bases). The CDR3 runs to 16 residues. V shed 9 bases and J shed 4 bases, with 21 bases lying between them. The V gene's germline CDR1 is KGHDR and CDR2 SFDVKD. The CDR3 protein is CATATTGTAYNQPQHF. The CDR3, as DNA: TGTGCCACCGCTACCACCGGGACGGCCTATAATCAGCCCCAGCATTTT.

J is TRBJ1-2 and V is TRBV13, with TRBD1 as a possible D gene (6 bases). This CDR3 has 16 amino acids. Trimming pared 5 bases from V and 0 bases from J, leaving 16 bases between. Germline loops: CDR1 PRHDT, CDR2 FYEKMQ (reference sequence). Here the CDR3 reads CASSPTDRLTNYGYTF. CDR3 nucleotides: TGTGCCAGCAGCCCAACCGACAGGCTAACTAACTATGGCTACACCTTC.

The CDR3 reads CASSLEGGWDSGILSNEQFF. The CDR3 DNA is TGTGCCAGCAGCTTAGAAGGGGGATGGGATAGCGGGATCCTTTCTAATGAGCAGTTCTTC. The gene calls are TRBV7-6 and TRBJ2-1, with TRBD2 identical over 8 bases. Trimming at V came to 1 base and at J to 7 bases, leaving 21 bases not matched to a gene. The CDR3 runs to 20 residues. Germline CDR1 SGHVS, CDR2 FNYEAQ.

The CDR3 spells CASSQWRVAGQLGHNEQFF. CDR3 DNA: TGTGCCAGCAGCCAATGGAGGGTAGCGGGACAATTGGGTCACAATGAGCAGTTCTTC. The chain combines TRBV3-1 (or the pseudogene TRBV3-2) with TRBJ2-1; TRBD2 agrees at 8 bases. CDR1 is LGHDT, CDR2 YNNKEL, per germline (reference sequence). V gave up 2 bases and J gave up 5 bases; unmatched junction bases: 17. This CDR3 is built from 19 residues.

The chain links TRBV6-5 to TRBJ1-1; D perhaps matches TRBD1 (5 bases). Germline CDR1 MNHEY, CDR2 SVGAGI. V lost 2 bases to trimming and J lost 1 base, with 11 bases between them. The CDR3 covers 15 residues. CDR3 in amino acids: CASSYVGGRNTEAFF. The CDR3 DNA reads TGTGCCAGCAGTTACGTCGGGGGGAGGAACACTGAAGCTTTCTTT.

In its sample, this clone was seen once. This chain uses TRBV29-1 with TRBJ2-1; D perhaps matches TRBD2 (6 bases). The V end lost 4 bases, the J end lost 6 bases, and 16 bases lay between the germline ends. Germline-derived CDR1 and CDR2 are SQVTM and ANQGSEA. There are 14 residues in the CDR3. The CDR3 sequence is CSVALFRETNEQFF. The CDR3 DNA reads TGCAGCGTTGCTTTATTCCGGGAGACCAATGAGCAGTTCTTC.

The chain joins TRBV23-1 to TRBJ1-5; D is ambiguous. TRBV23-1 has ORF status, its function being uncertain. The CDR3 contains 16 residues. V was pared by 8 bases and J by 6 bases, with 23 bases between. The CDR3 is CASPLEINPCSQPQHF. DNA of the CDR3: TGCGCCAGCCCACTGGAGATCAACCCTTGTTCTCAGCCCCAGCATTTT.

This chain links TRBV6-2 or TRBV6-3 with TRBJ2-1, with D uncertain. V was trimmed by 8 bases and J by 7 bases, leaving 18 bases between them. Germline values: CDR1 MNHEY, CDR2 SVGEGT. This CDR3 is built from 14 residues. CDR3 nucleotides: TGTGCCAGCGGCCCACTCCCGACCCCGAATGAGCAGTTCTTC. This gives the protein CASGPLPTPNEQFF.

The rearrangement links TRBV6-2 or TRBV6-3 to TRBJ2-1; 9 bases map to TRBD2. The CDR3 contains 17 residues. Germline lookup yields CDR1 MNHEY and CDR2 SVGEGT. V lost 0 bases to trimming and J lost 2 bases; unmatched junction nucleotides: 5. The CDR3 DNA is TGTGCCAGCAGTTACTCAACTAGCGGGCTGACCTACAATGAGCAGTTCTTC. It translates to CASSYSTSGLTYNEQFF.

This rearrangement joins TRBV6-5 to TRBJ2-7; 10 nucleotides match TRBD1. CDR3 length: 15 amino acids. V was clipped by 2 bases and J by 4 bases; unmatched bases: 5. Germline CDR1 reads MNHEY; CDR2 reads SVGAGI. DNA for the CDR3: TGTGCCAGCAGTTACCCGACAGGGGGCATATACGAGCAGTACTTC. Translated, it gives CASSYPTGGIYEQYF.

The chain joins TRBV30 to TRBJ2-7, with 7 bases lining up with TRBD1. Germline loops: CDR1 GTSNPN, CDR2 SVGIG (reference sequence). CDR3 size: 13 residues. Trimming took 1 base from V and 2 from J; bases not matched to a gene: 2. This chain's CDR3 is CAWSADRTYEQYF. For the CDR3, the DNA is TGTGCCTGGAGTGCGGACAGGACCTACGAGCAGTACTTC.

V and J are TRBV12-3 or TRBV12-4 and TRBJ2-7; D is uncertain. CDR3 length: 12 amino acids. The ends were cut back, 1 base at V and 3 bases at J, with 4 bases in the middle. The CDR3 coding sequence is TGTGCCAGCAGTTTAGGGCGCTACGAGCAGTACTTC. This sequence encodes CASSLGRYEQYF.

This chain connects TRBV20-1 to TRBJ1-2; no firm D call. Deletions cut 3 bases from V and 2 bases from J, with 10 bases between. The CDR3 runs to 13 residues. Germline lookup yields CDR1 DFQATT and CDR2 SNEGSKA (reference sequence). The CDR3 DNA is TGCAGTGCTAGTCTAGGATTCAACTATGGCTACACCTTC. It is translated as CSASLGFNYGYTF.

J is TRBJ2-7 and V is TRBV6-1; D tentatively fits TRBD1 or TRBD2 (6 bases each). Germline CDR1 reads MNHNS; CDR2 reads SASEGT. The CDR3 covers 11 residues. Trimming took 10 bases from V and 7 from J, leaving 14 bases between them. The CDR3 region has the DNA TGTGCCACGACGGGGGCGAGAGAGCAGTACTTC. Encoded protein: CATTGAREQYF.

The chain recombines TRBV7-9 with TRBJ2-2; no definite D call. The CDR3 runs 13 residues. V lost 1 base, J lost 1 base, and 1 base lay in between. CDR1 and CDR2 from the germline V gene are SEHNR and FQNEAQ (reference sequence). CDR3 residues: CASSLGNTGELFF. The CDR3 nucleotides read TGTGCCAGCAGCTTAGGGAACACCGGGGAGCTGTTTTTT.